This T cell receptor beta chain emerged from a study of blood T cell repertoires in COVID-19 (dated by TCRdb to 2020 to 2021). With respect to the entire study: Samples covering the acute and convalescent phases of COVID-19 were provided by collaborators in the United States, Italy and Spain. The prospective study material was composed of cDNA or gDNA derived from T cells, B-cell-depleted T cells, or PBMCs. Deeply sampled blood TCRbeta repertoires from subjects exposed to, actively infected with, or recovered from COVID-19 were included in the dataset. The repertoires were released in a freely available public database meant as a resource for research on the immune response to SARS-CoV-2. The samples were drawn from two sources: the first 160 participants of the ongoing ImmuneRACE study, and some 1,300 subjects contributed by 6 global collaborators. Nearly every sample came with metadata listing a de-identified subject ID, COVID-19 status, age in years and sex. Where HLA class I and class II types were available, the types were taken from metadata supplied by the sample provider, not from assay-based typing. The full study reports these points: The quantity of clinical and demographic metadata differed by source and by participant and was supplied without curation.

Note on this clone: Its antigen specificity is not known. Nothing much larger sits one base from this clone, and base qualities are not available.

One collaborating source in Seattle enrolled patients while the patients were actively infected and followed the patients over time throughout the course of disease. Collaborating institutions collected whole blood in K2EDTA tubes following their own protocols. Collaborator samples were shipped for TCRbeta analysis as frozen whole blood, isolated PBMCs, or DNA extracted from either sample type. TCRbeta CDR3 regions were amplified from genomic DNA by means of the immunoSEQ Assay, a bias-controlled multiplex PCR. Per the original workflow: The number of nucleated cells in each sample was estimated by amplification of reference gene primers within the assay. Sequence reads were collapsed and filtered to measure the absolute abundance of every unique TCRbeta CDR3 rearrangement. For each sample, productive Simpson clonality was calculated by taking the square root of Simpson's diversity index across productive rearrangements. The source is immuneACCESS, and TCRdb retained only in-frame sequences with V and J called. Part of the clones is not carried over; for the studies checked, unresolved V genes explain less than half of this, and the remainder is unexplained. The V and J calls and clone size are taken from that table; D and trimming were inferred from the DNA. This sample lists approximately 400,000 clones; about 91% were detected once. Roughly 13% of the sample rests with the top ten.

Trimming takes 3 bases from V and 4 bases from J, and the germline ends sit 8 bases apart. The CDR3 measures 13 amino acids from cysteine to phenylalanine. Just the 39-base CDR3 DNA is kept, in frame starting at base 1. The germline V gene (reference sequence) gives CDR1 as PRHDT and CDR2 as FYEKMQ. The sequenced sample was peripheral blood. The rearranged chain carries TRBV13 and TRBJ2-3; the D gene is perhaps TRBD1, on 5 matching bases. This clonotype was sampled from a woman aged 45 to 65 with COVID-19, enrolled during active disease. At the DNA level, the sequence is TGTGCCAGCAGCTTGCAGGGTGCAGATACGCAGTATTTT. Translated, this is CASSLQGADTQYF.